These T cell receptor beta chains were read from a single sample in a study of identical twins' blood T cells. MiXCR was run by TCRdb on the 5' RACE reads, yielding one entry per CDR3 protein. The sample yields fewer than 450,000 distinct CDR3 sequences, more than 25% seen once. The sequencing input was PBMCs. Receptor source: a woman between 18 and 55 years old in good health. Each CDR3 is given with its conserved first and last residue. The D gene is left open where the match is weak. The size of a clone is reported for some rows only, either as once, few or many, or as a class for expanded clones.

TRBJ2-7	TRBV20-1	NA	TRBD1	CSAPRGPYEQYF	TGCAGTGCTCCAAGGGGGCCCTACGAGCAGTACTTC
TRBJ2-1	TRBV29-1	few	NA	CSVEGGSVVKSNEQFF	TGCAGCGTTGAAGGGGGGAGTGTAGTAAAGTCAAATGAGCAGTTCTTC
TRBJ1-2	TRBV6-5	NA	NA	CASSYSIASGYGYTF	TGTGCCAGCAGTTACTCGATAGCCTCGGGCTATGGCTACACCTTC
TRBJ2-2	TRBV19	NA	TRBD2	CASSGGRASGELFF	TGTGCCAGTAGTGGCGGGAGGGCCTCCGGGGAGCTGTTTTTT
TRBJ2-7	TRBV29-1	few	TRBD1	CSVDRASEQYF	TGCAGCGTAGACAGGGCGAGCGAGCAGTACTTC
TRBJ2-5	TRBV12-3/TRBV12-4	NA	TRBD2	CASSSGLVRETQYF	TGTGCCAGCAGTTCGGGACTAGTCCGAGAGACCCAGTACTTC
TRBJ2-7	TRBV6-5	NA	NA	CASSYSKGAYEQYF	TGTGCCAGCAGTTACTCGAAAGGGGCCTACGAGCAGTACTTC
TRBJ1-1	TRBV19	NA	TRBD1	CVSRVTGGAGTEAFF	TGTGTCAGTAGGGTAACAGGGGGCGCAGGCACTGAAGCTTTCTTT
TRBJ1-2	TRBV12-5	few	TRBD1	CASGLIYTGQLNYGYTF	TGTGCTAGTGGTTTGATATACACGGGACAGCTTAACTATGGCTACACCTTC
TRBJ1-2	TRBV19	few	NA	CASRIGLNYGYTF	TGTGCCAGTAGAATAGGACTAAACTATGGCTACACCTTC
TRBJ1-2	TRBV7-9	few	NA	CASSAGFNYGYTF	TGTGCCAGCAGCGCGGGCTTTAACTATGGCTACACCTTC
TRBJ1-3	TRBV20-1	NA	NA	CSASPLAGSGNTIYF	TGCAGTGCCTCCCCCCTGGCCGGGTCCGGAAACACCATATATTTT
TRBJ2-1	TRBV12-5	many	NA	CASGSRLNEQFF	TGTGCTAGTGGTTCTCGGCTCAATGAGCAGTTCTTC
TRBJ2-7	TRBV29-1	NA	NA	CSVVWDTLGYEQYF	TGCAGCGTTGTATGGGACACCTTAGGCTACGAGCAGTACTTC
TRBJ2-1	TRBV5-1	NA	NA	CASSLRGVNTGNEQFF	TGCGCCAGCAGCTTGAGGGGGGTTAATACGGGCAATGAGCAGTTCTTC
TRBJ2-1	TRBV19	NA	NA	CASSIRLGSNEQFF	TGTGCCAGTAGTATCCGTTTAGGGTCGAATGAGCAGTTCTTC
TRBJ1-2	TRBV6-5	many	TRBD1	CASSSRAGGDYGYTF	TGTGCCAGCAGTTCCCGGGCAGGGGGCGATTATGGCTACACCTTC
TRBJ2-1	TRBV24-1	NA	NA	CATSDGGYNEQFF	TGTGCCACCTCTGACGGAGGCTACAATGAGCAGTTCTTC
TRBJ1-3	TRBV30	NA	NA	CAWSVNPAIYF	TGTGCCTGGAGTGTGAACCCGGCCATATATTTT
TRBJ1-2	TRBV27	NA	NA	CASSLSGAPLGYTF	TGTGCCAGCAGTTTATCAGGGGCTCCTTTGGGCTACACCTTC
TRBJ1-1	TRBV29-1	few	NA	CSVDLAVEAFF	TGCAGCGTTGATTTGGCGGTTGAAGCTTTCTTT
TRBJ1-5	TRBV12-3/TRBV12-4	few	NA	CASSFFTDLNQPQHF	TGTGCCAGCAGTTTTTTCACGGATCTGAATCAGCCCCAGCATTTT
TRBJ2-1	TRBV4-3	few	NA	CASSQEDSWYEQFF	TGCGCCAGCAGCCAAGAGGACAGTTGGTATGAGCAGTTCTTC
TRBJ1-2	TRBV29-1	few	NA	CSVYGGLNTNYGYTF	TGCAGCGTTTACGGGGGGCTGAACACTAACTATGGCTACACCTTC
TRBJ2-2	TRBV28	many	TRBD1	CASRGQGSTGELFF	TGTGCCAGCAGGGGACAGGGTTCGACCGGGGAGCTGTTTTTT
TRBJ1-1	TRBV7-2	few	NA	CASSLDPPGSSDEAFF	TGTGCCAGCAGCTTAGATCCCCCCGGGAGTTCTGATGAAGCTTTCTTT
TRBJ1-1	TRBV11-2	few	TRBD1	CASSPRGQGITEAFF	TGTGCCAGCAGCCCCCGTGGACAGGGTATCACTGAAGCTTTCTTT
TRBJ1-2	TRBV2	NA	NA	CASSEVEAYGYTF	TGTGCCAGCAGTGAGGTTGAGGCCTATGGCTACACCTTC
TRBJ2-1	TRBV9	NA	NA	CASSYGGPYNEQFF	TGTGCCAGCAGCTATGGCGGCCCCTACAATGAGCAGTTCTTC
TRBJ2-3	TRBV2	NA	NA	CASSARGLGTQYF	TGTGCCAGCAGTGCCCGGGGGTTGGGTACGCAGTATTTT
TRBJ1-4	TRBV20-1	few	TRBD1	CSAIGGRNEKLFF	TGCAGTGCTATAGGGGGCAGGAATGAAAAACTGTTTTTT
TRBJ1-5	TRBV7-2	few	NA	CASSWDGYQPQHF	TGTGCCAGCAGCTGGGACGGTTATCAGCCCCAGCATTTT
TRBJ1-4	TRBV20-1	NA	NA	CSAQQEKLFF	TGCAGTGCCCAACAGGAAAAACTGTTTTTT
TRBJ2-2	TRBV4-3	NA	NA	CASSQDAGRFAGELFF	TGCGCCAGCAGCCAAGACGCTGGAAGGTTCGCCGGGGAGCTGTTTTTT